The subject of this entry is one TCR beta chain. Its specificity is not known. The sample comes from a study of blood T cells in healthy people across ages. Primers used in a second PCR of roughly 7 to 12 cycles were a sample-barcoded 5' primer and a J-beta primer mix. Any given sample supplied a minimum of 3 million CDR3-containing paired-end reads. TCRdb independently ran MiXCR on the 5' RACE reads; one entry per CDR3 protein. Of 1.5 million to 2 million distinct CDR3 sequences in the sample, about 50% were seen once. Isolating PBMCs gave at least 6.5 million of these cells per sample. Germline CDR1 MNHNS, CDR2 SASEGT. This CDR3 spans 13 amino acids. V was pared by 0 bases and J by 5 bases, with 6 bases between. Findings of the study overall: In older individuals, TCR beta diversity per million T cells was lower, falling roughly linearly with age.

The TCR originated in a woman aged 40 to 50 in good health. The gene calls are TRBV6-1 and TRBJ2-3; D gene uncertain. Sequencing was performed on blood. CDR3: CASSEAGRDTQYF. The CDR3 DNA reads as TGTGCCAGCAGTGAAGCGGGTCGAGATACGCAGTATTTT.